Below are 5 T cell receptor beta chains sequenced from a single sample in a study of blood T cell repertoires in COVID-19. Libraries were prepared by immunoSEQ multiplex PCR; TCRdb keeps only in-frame clonotypes and omits some of them. Seen here are over 45,000 clones, just over 90% observed once, and the top ten hold roughly 5%. The sample comprised peripheral blood. All receptors come from a man aged 65 to 85 with acute or convalescent COVID-19.

The V gene is TRBV4-3, the J gene TRBJ2-3; weak D call: TRBD1 (5 bases). V was shortened by 0 bases and J by 0 bases, with 10 bases between the two germline ends. The germline gives CDR1 LGHNA, CDR2 YSLEER. The CDR3 extends over 16 amino acids. This chain's CDR3 is CASSQDKKGSTDTQYF. The CDR3 DNA is TGCGCCAGCAGCCAAGATAAGAAGGGGAGCACAGATACGCAGTATTTT.

The chain joins TRBV15 to TRBJ1-6; 8 nucleotides agree with TRBD1. The germline CDR1 and CDR2 sequences are LNHNV and YYDKDF (reference sequence). The V segment lost 0 bases and the J segment 1 base; nucleotides outside the gene matches: 8. The CDR3 is 19 residues long. Written as DNA, the CDR3 is TGTGCCACCAGCAGAGACCGACAGGGGCGGAGGTCCTATAATTCACCCCTCCACTTT. Translation gives CATSRDRQGRRSYNSPLHF.

The chain joins TRBV5-6 to TRBJ1-4; 7 nucleotides match TRBD1. The ends lost 0 bases at V and 10 bases at J; junction bases unmatched: 12. CDR3 length equals 16 residues. CDR1 SGHDT and CDR2 YYEEEE come from the germline V gene. The CDR3 protein is CASSLGSTGLVGKLFF. The CDR3 DNA follows: TGTGCCAGCAGCTTGGGCTCGACAGGGTTGGTTGGAAAACTGTTTTTT.

The chain recombines TRBV7-9 with TRBJ2-7; the match to TRBD1 covers 12 bases. Trimming took 3 bases from V and 6 from J; bases not matched to a gene: 3. Germline V lookup: CDR1 SEHNR, CDR2 FQNEAQ (reference sequence). The CDR3 is made up of 14 amino acids. The CDR3 region is CASSFPGQGAEQYF. DNA of the CDR3: TGTGCCAGCAGCTTTCCGGGACAGGGGGCCGAGCAGTACTTC. Variable domain in full (rest from reference TRBV7-9 and TRBJ2-7): DTGVSQNPRHKITKRGQNVTFRCDPISEHNRLYWYRQTLGQGPEFLTYFQNEAQLEKSRLLSDRFSAERPKGSFSTLEIQRTEQGDSAMYLCASSFPGQGAEQYFGPGTRLTVT.

A single count supports this clone. The gene calls are TRBV7-3 and TRBJ2-1, with D maybe TRBD1 (6 bases). V gave up 2 bases and J gave up 2 bases, with 10 bases separating them. Germline CDR1 is SGHTA and CDR2 is FQGTGA. The CDR3 runs to 15 residues. The CDR3 is CASSLRPGAYNEQFF. CDR3 in DNA: TGTGCCAGCAGCTTACGCCCAGGGGCCTACAATGAGCAGTTCTTC.